This T cell receptor beta chain stems from a study of human T cells and chemical hapten exposure. TCRdb independently ran MiXCR on the RACE reads; one entry per CDR3 protein. This sample has about 78,000 distinct CDR3 sequences, with about 9% found just once. The V end was cut by 0 bases, the J end by 1 base, with 8 bases between. The germline V gene has CDR1 SNHLY and CDR2 FYNNEI. This CDR3 has 15 amino acids. The sample's time point: patch test 2, 6 weeks after DPC sensitization. Stated treatment: therapeutic diphenylcyclopropenone sensitization with weekly scalp DPC. The sample in question was whole blood, obtained in connection with sensitization to the hapten diphenylcyclopropenone (DPC). This rearrangement joins TRBV2 to TRBJ2-3; possible D gene TRBD2, 6 bases. The receptor was derived from a woman aged 45 to 65 with alopecia areata. Some clones in this sample may be carry-over from other donors' samples. CDR3 loop: CASSEAGLGTDTQYF. In DNA form, the CDR3 reads TGTGCCAGCAGTGAAGCGGGACTGGGCACAGATACGCAGTATTTT.